Listed below are T cell receptor beta chains from one sample, sequenced in a study of T-cell memory formation after mild COVID-19. Each CDR3 protein gets one entry after TCRdb re-called the 5' RACE reads with MiXCR. The profile shows around 320,000 distinct CDR3 sequences, roughly 21% of them singletons. The sequenced sample consisted of PBMCs or a T cell subset sorted from them (not recorded which). These receptors were collected from a young man who had mild COVID-19 (a few samples of this study predate the infection). Cell type and time point are not known. CDR3s include the opening cysteine and the closing phenylalanine or tryptophan. The D gene is left open where the match is weak. A row's size may be missing; if present it is once, few, many or a size class.

CDR3 DNA,CDR3 protein,D gene,V gene,clone size,J gene
TGTGCCAGCAGTGCGTGGGACAGGGGTATTGAAGCTTTCTTT,CASSAWDRGIEAFF,TRBD1,TRBV6-1,few,TRBJ1-1
TGTGCCATCAGTGAGTCAAGGTCAGGGGGCACAGATACGCAGTATTTT,CAISESRSGGTDTQYF,.,TRBV10-3,.,TRBJ2-3
TGTGCCAGCAGCTCCTATATAGATACTGAAGCTTTCTTT,CASSSYIDTEAFF,.,TRBV5-5,few,TRBJ1-1
TGCAGTGCCGACCCTGGGGCTAGCGGGGGGAATGAGCAGTTCTTC,CSADPGASGGNEQFF,TRBD2,TRBV20-1,few,TRBJ2-1
TGTGCCAGCAGTTACTCTAGCGGGAGTGGCGATGAGCAGTTCTTC,CASSYSSGSGDEQFF,TRBD2,TRBV6-2/TRBV6-3,.,TRBJ2-1
TGTGCCAGCAACCAGGGCGTGGCCTACGAGCAGTACTTC,CASNQGVAYEQYF,.,TRBV6-5,.,TRBJ2-7
TGCAGTGCTGACGCTAGCGGGGGGGCGTCTGAGCAGTTCTTC,CSADASGGASEQFF,TRBD2,TRBV20-1,many,TRBJ2-1
TGTGCCAGCAGCCCAACTAGTGGTGAGACCCAGTACTTC,CASSPTSGETQYF,.,TRBV7-8,many,TRBJ2-5
TGCGCCAGCAGCCAAGCAGACTCCAAATTTGATACGCAGTATTTT,CASSQADSKFDTQYF,.,TRBV4-3,few,TRBJ2-3
TGTGCCAGCAGCTTAGGGTTCCAGGGAAATCAGCCCCAGCATTTT,CASSLGFQGNQPQHF,.,TRBV7-8,few,TRBJ1-5
TGTGCCAGCAGTTTAGGGACGGACGGAAAGGTCTTCCCGATGAACACTGAAGCTTTCTTT,CASSLGTDGKVFPMNTEAFF,.,TRBV12-3/TRBV12-4,.,TRBJ1-1
TGCAGCGTTGTAAGGTTTGCAGGTCCCACTGAAGCTTTCTTT,CSVVRFAGPTEAFF,.,TRBV29-1,.,TRBJ1-1
TGCGCCAGCGGGGGACCAAAACTAAGCACAGATACGCAGTATTTT,CASGGPKLSTDTQYF,.,TRBV5-1,.,TRBJ2-3
TGTGCCAGCAGCCGGACCCGGACAGGGACGAACACCGGGGAGCTGTTTTTT,CASSRTRTGTNTGELFF,TRBD1,TRBV5-4,.,TRBJ2-2
TGTGCCAGCAGCTTCAGGGGGCGCGGGGCCAACGTCCTGACTTTC,CASSFRGRGANVLTF,TRBD1,TRBV5-4,.,TRBJ2-6
TGCGCCAGCAGCGCCGGACAGCCCAGTGGCTATGGCTACACCTTC,CASSAGQPSGYGYTF,.,TRBV5-1,few,TRBJ1-2
TGCAGCGTTGAACTTGTTTCGGGTTCACCCCTCCACTTT,CSVELVSGSPLHF,.,TRBV29-1,few,TRBJ1-6
TGCAGTGCTACCTGGAGGGGTGGAAATCAGCCCCAGCATTTT,CSATWRGGNQPQHF,.,TRBV20-1,few,TRBJ1-5
TGCAGTGCTAGAATCAGGGTTTCCTACGAGCAGTACTTC,CSARIRVSYEQYF,.,TRBV20-1,.,TRBJ2-7
TGTGCCACCAGCAGGGTCCAACAGGGGGCGGGAGAGACCCAGTACTTC,CATSRVQQGAGETQYF,TRBD1,TRBV15,few,TRBJ2-5
TGTGCCAGCAGCTTATACTCAGGACAGAACCCTAATGAAAAACTGTTTTTT,CASSLYSGQNPNEKLFF,.,TRBV7-6,many,TRBJ1-4
TGTGCCAGCAGCGGCGGACCTAGCGGGGGTTACGAGCAGTACTTC,CASSGGPSGGYEQYF,TRBD2,TRBV5-4,.,TRBJ2-7
TGCGCCAGCACCCAGGTAGCGGGGGTTGGTGATACGCAGTATTTT,CASTQVAGVGDTQYF,TRBD2,TRBV5-1,.,TRBJ2-3
TGTGCCAGCAGCTCCCAGGGGGCCAATTCACCCCTCCACTTT,CASSSQGANSPLHF,TRBD1,TRBV11-2,.,TRBJ1-6
TGCGCCAGCAGCTTGAGTCTAGCGGGGTCAGAGACCCAGTACTTC,CASSLSLAGSETQYF,TRBD2,TRBV5-1,.,TRBJ2-5
TGCAGTGCTAGAGATGGGGACCCCTACAATGAGCAGTTCTTC,CSARDGDPYNEQFF,.,TRBV20-1,few,TRBJ2-1
TGTGCCAGCAGTGCCCGACAGGGCTACACAGATACGCAGTATTTT,CASSARQGYTDTQYF,TRBD1,TRBV6-1,.,TRBJ2-3
TGTGCCAGCAGCCGCGGGGGGGGAGATCAGCCCCAGCATTTT,CASSRGGGDQPQHF,.,TRBV9,.,TRBJ1-5
TGTGCCACCAGCAGAGATGGGGGCTACAAGGGGGATGAGCAGTTCTTC,CATSRDGGYKGDEQFF,.,TRBV15,.,TRBJ2-1
TGTGCCAGCAGCCCGACTAGCGGGCCCGAAGAGACCCAGTACTTC,CASSPTSGPEETQYF,TRBD2,TRBV5-6,.,TRBJ2-5
TGTGCCACCGGCGGGGTCAATCAGCCCCAGCATTTT,CATGGVNQPQHF,.,TRBV10-3,.,TRBJ1-5
TGCGCCAGCAGCCACCGACTGAATTCCTACAATGAGCAGTTCTTC,CASSHRLNSYNEQFF,.,TRBV4-1,.,TRBJ2-1
TGTGCCAGCAGCCGACCTTCTAGCGGGGGGCTTTTAAATGAGCAGTTCTTC,CASSRPSSGGLLNEQFF,TRBD2,TRBV6-5,few,TRBJ2-1
TGTGCCATCAGTGAGTCCCAGGGGGCCAGCTCCTACGAGCAGTACTTC,CAISESQGASSYEQYF,TRBD1,TRBV10-3,few,TRBJ2-7
TGTGCCAGCAGCTCCAACAGGGGAGAGCAGCCCCAGCATTTT,CASSSNRGEQPQHF,TRBD1,TRBV7-2,.,TRBJ1-5
TGTGCCAGCAGCCTTACACAGGGGGCGAGCAATCAGCCCCAGCATTTT,CASSLTQGASNQPQHF,TRBD1,TRBV6-5,few,TRBJ1-5
TGTGCCAGCAGCGGACCGGGACAGAGAAGTTACAATGAGCAGTTCTTC,CASSGPGQRSYNEQFF,TRBD1,TRBV5-6,.,TRBJ2-1
TGTGCCAGCAGCTTACGGGGGTTTAATCAGCCCCAGCATTTT,CASSLRGFNQPQHF,.,TRBV5-6,few,TRBJ1-5
TGCGCCAGCAGCCCTGGGGAGGGGTCGGGGCGCTACGAGCAGTACTTC,CASSPGEGSGRYEQYF,TRBD2,TRBV4-1,.,TRBJ2-7
TGTGCCAGCAGTGAGCGGGGGGCCTACAATGAGCAGTTCTTC,CASSERGAYNEQFF,TRBD2,TRBV6-4,.,TRBJ2-1
TGTGCCAGCAGCCCTCGGGACGGGGTCACTGAAGCTTTCTTT,CASSPRDGVTEAFF,.,TRBV7-9,once,TRBJ1-1
TGTGCCAGCAGCTACAGTGTTGGCAGGGGGACAGATACGCAGTATTTT,CASSYSVGRGTDTQYF,TRBD1,TRBV7-9,.,TRBJ2-3
TGTGCCATCAGTGAGGGACAGGGGCCCTCTGGAAACACCATATATTTT,CAISEGQGPSGNTIYF,TRBD1,TRBV10-3,few,TRBJ1-3
TGCGCCAGCAGCTTGGAGGCAGGGGGCAATCAGCCCCAGCATTTT,CASSLEAGGNQPQHF,.,TRBV5-1,.,TRBJ1-5
TGTGCCAGCAGTTACAGGGAAAGGGAGCAGTTCTTC,CASSYREREQFF,.,TRBV6-2/TRBV6-3,few,TRBJ2-1
TGCGCCAGCAGCCAAGCAAACAGCCCCGGGGCTTTCTTT,CASSQANSPGAFF,.,TRBV4-1,few,TRBJ1-1
TGTGCCGTCAGTGAGCCCCGCGGACTAGCGGGAGCGAAGCAGTTCTTC,CAVSEPRGLAGAKQFF,TRBD2,TRBV10-3,.,TRBJ2-1
TGTGCCAGCTCACCGGACCTAACAGGGGCCGGCTACACCTTC,CASSPDLTGAGYTF,TRBD1,TRBV18,.,TRBJ1-2
TGTGCCAGCTCACCGGATGGCAATCAGCCCCAGCATTTT,CASSPDGNQPQHF,.,TRBV18,many,TRBJ1-5
TGTGCCAGCAGCTTAGATTCTGGGGTTGGTTGGCTACCCGACCTGGGCACAGATACGCAGTATTTT,CASSLDSGVGWLPDLGTDTQYF,.,TRBV7-8,.,TRBJ2-3
TGTGCCAGCAAACCCAGGGTTACAGATACGCAGTATTTT,CASKPRVTDTQYF,.,TRBV7-3,few,TRBJ2-3
TGTGCCACCTTGACGGAGTGGAATTCACCCCTCCACTTT,CATLTEWNSPLHF,.,TRBV2,few,TRBJ1-6
TGTGCCAGCACACCCGTTCGGGGGCTCGAGCAGTACTTC,CASTPVRGLEQYF,.,TRBV27,few,TRBJ2-7
TGTGCCAGCAGTTTGCGGACTAGCGGGGGTGAGAGTGAGCAGTTCTTC,CASSLRTSGGESEQFF,TRBD2,TRBV6-2/TRBV6-3,.,TRBJ2-1
TGTGCCAGCAGCCAAATCTACGAGTACCAAGAGACCCAGTACTTC,CASSQIYEYQETQYF,.,TRBV3-1,.,TRBJ2-5
TGCGCCAGCAGCCTAACCGGGACAGGGGTTGGCTACACCTTC,CASSLTGTGVGYTF,TRBD1,TRBV4-3,.,TRBJ1-2
TGCAGTGCTAGAGTCGTGTCCAGATACTACAATGAGCAGTTCTTC,CSARVVSRYYNEQFF,.,TRBV20-1,.,TRBJ2-1
TGCGCCAGCAGCCAAGTGAACAGCCAAGAGACCCAGTACTTC,CASSQVNSQETQYF,.,TRBV4-1,few,TRBJ2-5
TGTGCCAGCAGTTCCCCGGACAGATCTCCGCAAGAGACCCAGTACTTC,CASSSPDRSPQETQYF,.,TRBV6-2/TRBV6-3,few,TRBJ2-5